One and the same sample provided the 9 T cell receptor beta chains below, sequenced in a study of T cells after yellow fever vaccination (dated by TCRdb to the late 2010s). The intended sense of this specimen's treatment or condition label: live attenuated yellow fever vaccine strain. Library construction relied on 5' RACE. Reads for this sample came from an Illumina NovaSeq 6000. The raw public data were reprocessed by TCRdb itself: fastp quality trimming at Q25, MiXCR clonotype calling, in-frame beta chains only. Each record represents a unique CDR3 protein, reported with the most common genes and DNA among its rows. This sample lists under 350,000 distinct CDR3 sequences; approximately 4% were detected once. Under 30% of the sample belongs to the ten largest clones. The sequencing used PBMCs, collected 5 days after the yellow fever booster vaccination. The receptor source for this set is a man aged 18 to 29 who received the YFV17D yellow fever vaccine.

This clonotype was found many times. The J gene is TRBJ2-3, the V gene TRBV11-2; the D is unclear. Per germline, CDR1 SGHAT and CDR2 FQNNGV. V lost 0 bases and J lost 1, with 8 bases in between. CDR3 length: 15 amino acids. This CDR3 is CASSLEASRTDTQYF. The CDR3 DNA is TGTGCCAGCAGCTTAGAGGCGTCCCGCACAGATACGCAGTATTTT.

This clonotype was observed a handful of times. J is TRBJ1-1 and V is TRBV5-1; D is perhaps TRBD1 (6 bases). Germline V gene sequence: CDR1 SGHRS, CDR2 YFSETQ. Trimming removed 1 base from V and 4 bases from J, with 17 bases in between. The CDR3 has 16 residues. In nucleotides, the CDR3 is TGCGCCAGCAGCTTGTCCCGGGGGCGGGGGTTCACTGAAGCTTTCTTT. Translating gives CASSLSRGRGFTEAFF.

The CDR3 here is CASSASSGGVNEQFF. Written as DNA, the CDR3 is TGTGCCAGCAGCGCTTCTAGCGGGGGGGTCAATGAGCAGTTCTTC. The chain recombines TRBV9 with TRBJ2-1; 12 nucleotides line up with TRBD2. The CDR3 consists of 15 residues. With V trimmed by 3 bases and J by 6 bases, 4 bases remained unmatched. Looked up from germline, CDR1 is SGDLS and CDR2 is YYNGEE.

The V gene is TRBV5-1, the J gene TRBJ1-6; 7 bases match TRBD1. There are 17 residues in the CDR3. Germline CDR1 is SGHRS and CDR2 is YFSETQ. V lost 5 bases, J lost 4 bases, and 12 bases stayed unmatched. The CDR3 bases are TGCGCCAGCAGATTGTACCACCGGGACAGTTATAATTCACCCCTCCACTTT. The encoded protein is CASRLYHRDSYNSPLHF.

This chain joins TRBV6-1 and TRBJ2-1, with 9 bases lining up with TRBD2. The V gene end was trimmed by 4 bases and the J gene end by 5 bases; junction bases not matched to a gene: 6. CDR1 and CDR2 (germline): MNHNS, SASEGT. CDR3 length: 15 residues. In DNA form, the CDR3 reads TGTGCCAGCAGTGGGAGCGGGAGGAGTGACAATGAGCAGTTCTTC. As protein: CASSGSGRSDNEQFF.

The V gene is TRBV19, the J gene TRBJ2-7; 9 positions agree with TRBD1. V lost 10 bases to trimming and J lost 3 bases; unmatched junction nucleotides: 7. The CDR3 is made up of 13 amino acids. Germline values: CDR1 LNHDA, CDR2 SQIVND (reference sequence). In DNA form, the CDR3 reads TGTGCCACCCACGGGACAGGGTACTACGAGCAGTACTTC. Protein product: CATHGTGYYEQYF. Complete variable domain (other parts from reference TRBV19 and TRBJ2-7): DGGITQSPKYLFRKEGQNVTLSCEQNLNHDAMYWYRQDPGQGLRLIYYSQIVNDFQKGDIAEGYSVSREKKESFPLTVTSAQKNPTAFYLCATHGTGYYEQYFGPGTRLTVT.

This clonotype was observed many times. The chain is built from TRBV7-2 and TRBJ2-3; the match to TRBD2 covers 15 bases. The CDR3 contains 18 residues. The germline V gene encodes CDR1 SGHTA and CDR2 FQGNSA. V was pared by 6 bases and J by 0 bases, with 7 bases of the junction left unmatched. The CDR3 DNA reads TGTGCCAGCAGTAGACGGGGACTAGCGGGGGGTAGCACAGATACGCAGTATTTT. This encodes CASSRRGLAGGSTDTQYF.

V and J are TRBV5-4 and TRBJ2-3; TRBD2 aligns across 12 bases. This CDR3 has 17 amino acids. V trimming: 3 bases; J trimming: 5 bases; junction bases outside the gene matches: 10. Per germline, CDR1 SGHNT and CDR2 YYREEE (reference sequence). The CDR3: CASSSPPSGGAKDTQYF. CDR3 nucleotide sequence: TGTGCCAGCAGCTCCCCCCCTAGCGGGGGGGCCAAAGATACGCAGTATTTT.

This clonotype appeared a few times. The chain joins TRBV23-1 to TRBJ1-5, with 8 bases identical to TRBD1. TRBV23-1 belongs to the ORF category, with a function that is uncertain. The CDR3 sequence is 13 residues long. V shed 3 bases, J shed 7 bases, and the junction held 2 bases outside the gene matches. CDR3 nucleotides: TGCGCCAGCAGTCAGTCAGGGGGCCAGCCCCAGCATTTT. Protein: CASSQSGGQPQHF.